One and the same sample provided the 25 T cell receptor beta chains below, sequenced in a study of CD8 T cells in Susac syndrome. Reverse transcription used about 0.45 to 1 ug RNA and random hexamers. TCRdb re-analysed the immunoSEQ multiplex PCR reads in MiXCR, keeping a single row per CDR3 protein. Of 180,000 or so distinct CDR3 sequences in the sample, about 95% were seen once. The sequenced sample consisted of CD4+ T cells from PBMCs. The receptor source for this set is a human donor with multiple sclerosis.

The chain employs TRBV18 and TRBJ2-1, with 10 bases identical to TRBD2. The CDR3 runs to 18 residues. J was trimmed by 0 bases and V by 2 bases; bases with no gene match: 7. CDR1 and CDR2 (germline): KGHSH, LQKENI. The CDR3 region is CASSPITSGVSSYNEQFF. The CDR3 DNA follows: TGTGCCAGCTCACCAATCACTAGCGGGGTAAGCTCCTACAATGAGCAGTTCTTC. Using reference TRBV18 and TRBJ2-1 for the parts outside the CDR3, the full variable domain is NAGVMQNPRHLVRRRGQEARLRCSPMKGHSHVYWYRQLPEEGLKFMVYLQKENIIDESGMPKERFSAEFPKEGPSILRIQQVVRGDSAAYFCASSPITSGVSSYNEQFFGPGTRLTVL.

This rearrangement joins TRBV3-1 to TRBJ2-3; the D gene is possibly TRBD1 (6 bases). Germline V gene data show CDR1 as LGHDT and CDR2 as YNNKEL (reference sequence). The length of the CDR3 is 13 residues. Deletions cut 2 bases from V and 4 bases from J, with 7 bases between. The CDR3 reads CASSQNRADTQYF. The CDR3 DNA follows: TGTGCCAGCAGCCAAAACAGGGCAGATACGCAGTATTTT.

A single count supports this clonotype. This chain's CDR3 is CASRRETETEAFF. CDR3 sequence (DNA): TGTGCCAGCAGGAGGGAGACAGAGACTGAAGCTTTCTTT. The chain uses TRBV2 and TRBJ1-1; a possible D gene is TRBD1 (5 bases). V was pared by 6 bases and J by 5 bases, with 13 bases between. The CDR3 has 13 residues. CDR1 is SNHLY, CDR2 FYNNEI, per germline.

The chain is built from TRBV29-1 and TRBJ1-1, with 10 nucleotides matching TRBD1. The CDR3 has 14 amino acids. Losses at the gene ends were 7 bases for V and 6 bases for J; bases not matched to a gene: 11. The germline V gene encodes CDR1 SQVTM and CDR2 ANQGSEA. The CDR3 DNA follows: TGCAGCGCCCGACAGGGGGCCGGTTCCGCTGAAGCTTTCTTT. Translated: CSARQGAGSAEAFF.

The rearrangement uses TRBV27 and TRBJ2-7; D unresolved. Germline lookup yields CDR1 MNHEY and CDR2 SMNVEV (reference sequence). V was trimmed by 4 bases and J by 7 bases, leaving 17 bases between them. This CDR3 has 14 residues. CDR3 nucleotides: TGTGCCAGCAGTTCGGGCAGGCACGTTCTGGAGCAGTACTTC. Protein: CASSSGRHVLEQYF.

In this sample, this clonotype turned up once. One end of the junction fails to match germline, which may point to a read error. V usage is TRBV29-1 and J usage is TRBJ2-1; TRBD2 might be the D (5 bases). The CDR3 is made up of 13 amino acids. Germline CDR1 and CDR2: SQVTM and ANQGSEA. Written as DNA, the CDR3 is TGCAGCATTGAGGACTGGCCGACGGATGAGCAGTTCTTC. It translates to CSIEDWPTDEQFF.

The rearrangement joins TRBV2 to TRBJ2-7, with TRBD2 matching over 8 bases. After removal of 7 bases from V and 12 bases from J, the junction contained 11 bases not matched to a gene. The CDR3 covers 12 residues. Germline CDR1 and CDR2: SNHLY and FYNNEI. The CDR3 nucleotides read TGTGCCAGCACGGTCGGCGGGGGGCGCGGGTACTTC. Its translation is CASTVGGGRGYF.

CDR3 protein: CATSRDGAARGPNEQFF. In nucleotides, the CDR3 is TGTGCCACCAGCAGAGATGGGGCGGCAAGGGGTCCGAATGAGCAGTTCTTC. This sequence joins TRBV15 and TRBJ2-1, with D perhaps matching TRBD1 (5 bases). The CDR3 covers 17 residues. From germline, CDR1 is LNHNV and CDR2 YYDKDF (reference sequence). V gave up 0 bases and J gave up 7 bases, with 19 bases separating them. Full variable domain (rest looked up from reference TRBV15 and TRBJ2-1): DAMVIQNPRYQVTQFGKPVTLSCSQTLNHNVMYWYQQKSSQAPKLLFHYYDKDFNNEADTPDNFQSRRPNTSFCFLDIRSPGLGDTAMYLCATSRDGAARGPNEQFFGPGTRLTVL.

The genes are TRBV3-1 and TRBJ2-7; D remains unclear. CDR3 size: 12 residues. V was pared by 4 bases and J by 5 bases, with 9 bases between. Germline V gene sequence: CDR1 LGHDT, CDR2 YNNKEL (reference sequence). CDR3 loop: CASSPFNNEQYF. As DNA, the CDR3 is TGTGCCAGCAGCCCATTTAACAACGAGCAGTACTTC.

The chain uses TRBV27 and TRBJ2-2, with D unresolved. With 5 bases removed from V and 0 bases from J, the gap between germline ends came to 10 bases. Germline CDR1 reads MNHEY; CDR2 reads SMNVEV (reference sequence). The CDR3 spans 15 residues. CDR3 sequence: CASSTYPANTGELFF. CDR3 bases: TGTGCCAGCAGTACTTACCCGGCGAACACCGGGGAGCTGTTTTTT.

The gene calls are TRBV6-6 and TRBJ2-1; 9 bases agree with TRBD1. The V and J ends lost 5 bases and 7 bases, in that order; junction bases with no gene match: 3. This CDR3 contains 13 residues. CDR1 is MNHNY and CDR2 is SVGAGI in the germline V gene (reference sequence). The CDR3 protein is CASSPGQGNEQFF. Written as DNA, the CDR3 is TGTGCCAGCAGTCCGGGACAGGGTAATGAGCAGTTCTTC.

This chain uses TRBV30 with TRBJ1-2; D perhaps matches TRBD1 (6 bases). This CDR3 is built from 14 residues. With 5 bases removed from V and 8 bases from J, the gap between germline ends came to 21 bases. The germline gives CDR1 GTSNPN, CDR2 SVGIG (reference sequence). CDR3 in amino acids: CAWGFRGPSRGYTF. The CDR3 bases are TGTGCCTGGGGGTTCAGGGGCCCATCTAGAGGCTACACCTTC.

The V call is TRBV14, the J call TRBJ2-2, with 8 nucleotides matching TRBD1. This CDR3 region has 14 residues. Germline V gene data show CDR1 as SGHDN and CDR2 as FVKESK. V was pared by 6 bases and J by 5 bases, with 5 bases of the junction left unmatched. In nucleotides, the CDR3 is TGTGCCAGCAGTCTACAGGGGGTAACCGGGGAGCTGTTTTTT. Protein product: CASSLQGVTGELFF.

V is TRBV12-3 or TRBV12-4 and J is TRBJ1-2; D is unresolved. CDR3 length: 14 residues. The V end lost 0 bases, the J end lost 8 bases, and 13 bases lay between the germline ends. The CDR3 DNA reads TGTGCCAGCAGTTTAGCGCTAGAGGGAACCGGCTACACCTTC. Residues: CASSLALEGTGYTF.

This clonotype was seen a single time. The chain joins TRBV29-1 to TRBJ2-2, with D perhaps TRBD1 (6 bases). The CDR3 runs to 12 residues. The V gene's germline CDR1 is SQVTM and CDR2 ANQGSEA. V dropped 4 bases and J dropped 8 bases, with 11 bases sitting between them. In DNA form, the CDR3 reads TGCAGCGTTGGGACAGTTCAAGGGGAGCTGTTTTTT. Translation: CSVGTVQGELFF.

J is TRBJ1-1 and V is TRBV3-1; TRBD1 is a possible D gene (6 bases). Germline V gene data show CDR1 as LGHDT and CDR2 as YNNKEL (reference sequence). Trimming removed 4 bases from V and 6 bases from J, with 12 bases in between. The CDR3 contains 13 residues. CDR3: CASSLGQSAEAFF. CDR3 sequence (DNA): TGTGCCAGCAGCCTTGGACAGAGCGCTGAAGCTTTCTTT.

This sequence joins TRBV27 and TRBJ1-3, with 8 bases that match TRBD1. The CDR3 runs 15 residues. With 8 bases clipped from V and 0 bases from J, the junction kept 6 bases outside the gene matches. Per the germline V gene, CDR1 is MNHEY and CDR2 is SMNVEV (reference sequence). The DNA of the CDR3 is TGTGCCAGCGGCAAGACAGGGGTCTCTGGAAACACCATATATTTT. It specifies CASGKTGVSGNTIYF.

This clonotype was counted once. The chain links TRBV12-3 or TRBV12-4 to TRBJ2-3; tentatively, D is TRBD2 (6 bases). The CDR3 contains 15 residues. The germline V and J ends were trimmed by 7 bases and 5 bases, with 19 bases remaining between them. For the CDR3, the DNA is TGTGCCAGCACCAGAGGAACGGGAGTGATAGATACGCAGTATTTT. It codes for CASTRGTGVIDTQYF.

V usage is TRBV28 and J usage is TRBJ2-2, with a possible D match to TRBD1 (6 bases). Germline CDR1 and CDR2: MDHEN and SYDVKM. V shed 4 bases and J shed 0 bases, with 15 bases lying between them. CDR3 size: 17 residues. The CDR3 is CASSSPAGAANTGELFF. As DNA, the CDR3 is TGTGCCAGCAGTTCGCCCGCAGGGGCTGCGAACACCGGGGAGCTGTTTTTT.

CDR3 amino acids: CASSLPDIRTDTQYF. The CDR3 region has the DNA TGTGCCAGCAGCTTACCAGACATCCGAACAGATACGCAGTATTTT. The chain couples TRBV11-2 to TRBJ2-3; D not resolved. V was trimmed by 2 bases and J by 3 bases, leaving 12 bases between them. The CDR3 length is 15 residues. In germline, CDR1 is SGHAT, CDR2 FQNNGV.

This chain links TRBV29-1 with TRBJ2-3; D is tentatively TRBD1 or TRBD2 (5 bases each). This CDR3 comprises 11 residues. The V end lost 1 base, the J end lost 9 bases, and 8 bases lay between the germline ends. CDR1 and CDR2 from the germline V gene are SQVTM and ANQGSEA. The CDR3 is CSVEAGPTQYF. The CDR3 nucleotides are TGCAGCGTTGAAGCGGGGCCCACGCAGTATTTT.

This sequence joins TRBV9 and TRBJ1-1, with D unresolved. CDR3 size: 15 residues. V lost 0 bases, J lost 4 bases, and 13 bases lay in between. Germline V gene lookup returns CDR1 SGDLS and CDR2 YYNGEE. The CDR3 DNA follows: TGTGCCAGCAGCGTAGAGGGCAGAGGGCCCACTGAAGCTTTCTTT. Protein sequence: CASSVEGRGPTEAFF.

DNA of the CDR3: TGCAGCGTTGCCGGACTTAACTACGGCGAGCAGTACTTC. Translation gives CSVAGLNYGEQYF. This chain uses TRBV29-1 with TRBJ2-7; D may be TRBD2 (5 bases). The germline V and J ends were trimmed by 4 bases and 6 bases, with 16 bases remaining between them. CDR1 is SQVTM and CDR2 is ANQGSEA in the germline V gene. The CDR3 covers 13 residues.

As DNA, the CDR3 is TGCAGCGTTGGGGGACAGTTCGGGGAGCTGTTTTTT. It translates to CSVGGQFGELFF. V and J are TRBV29-1 and TRBJ2-2; TRBD1 aligns across 7 bases. The CDR3 extends over 12 amino acids. CDR1 is SQVTM, CDR2 ANQGSEA, per germline. With V trimmed by 4 bases and J by 7 bases, 3 bases remained unmatched.

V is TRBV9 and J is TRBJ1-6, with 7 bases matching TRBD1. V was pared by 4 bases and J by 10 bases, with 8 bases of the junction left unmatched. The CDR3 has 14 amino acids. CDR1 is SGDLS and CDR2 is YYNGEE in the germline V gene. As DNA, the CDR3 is TGTGCCAGCAGCTCGGGACAGCCACGATCACCCCTCCACTTT. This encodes CASSSGQPRSPLHF.